This T cell receptor beta chain was sequenced in a study of early T cells in non-severe SARS-CoV-2 infection. V was clipped by 3 bases and J by 0 bases, with 12 bases between them. The CDR3 runs to 15 residues. Germline CDR1 is DFQATT and CDR2 is SNEGSKA (reference sequence). Unique molecular identifiers (one per individual cDNA molecule) were attached. TCRdb analysed the 5' RACE reads with MiXCR anew, one entry per CDR3 protein. The top ten hold about 1.3% of the sample, which has over 85,000 distinct CDR3 sequences, around a sixth seen once. The chain is built from TRBV20-1 and TRBJ2-4; D not resolved. Specimen: whole blood. The TCR comes from an adult who was a healthcare worker with PCR-confirmed SARS-CoV-2 infection or an uninfected control (not recorded which). The CDR3 DNA follows: TGCAGTGCTAGTTTTTTCGGCACAGCCAAAAACATTCAGTACTTC. It specifies CSASFFGTAKNIQYF.